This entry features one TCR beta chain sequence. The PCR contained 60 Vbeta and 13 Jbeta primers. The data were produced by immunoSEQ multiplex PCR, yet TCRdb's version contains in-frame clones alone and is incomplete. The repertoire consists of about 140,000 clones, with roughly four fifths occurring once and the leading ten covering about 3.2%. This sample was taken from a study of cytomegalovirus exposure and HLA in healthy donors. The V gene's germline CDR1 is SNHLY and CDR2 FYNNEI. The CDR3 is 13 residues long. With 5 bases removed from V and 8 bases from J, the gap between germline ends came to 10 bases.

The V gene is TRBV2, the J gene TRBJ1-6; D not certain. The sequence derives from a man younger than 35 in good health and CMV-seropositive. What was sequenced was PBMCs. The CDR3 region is CASSLYEDSPLHF. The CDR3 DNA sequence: TGTGCCAGCAGTCTCTATGAGGATTCACCCCTCCACTTT.